This paragraph covers one T cell receptor beta chain sequence. The antigen remains undetermined. V lost 1 base, J lost 8 bases, and 21 bases lay in between. The CDR3 is made up of 17 amino acids. The germline gives CDR1 MDHEN, CDR2 SYDVKM. These data come from a study of cytomegalovirus exposure and HLA in healthy donors. Background on the study: Early release data held about 85 million unique TCRs from HLA-typed donors. Study results and limitations: An analysis was carried out at a later point. It showed that HLA-associated TCR beta chains were more clonally expanded than equally common non-associated chains. A missense variant in DCLRE1C was later tied to TCR beta V- and J-gene trimming. An assumption of roughly uniform sequencing depth across donors underlay the presence/absence analyses.

It was with 60 Vbeta and 13 Jbeta primers that the PCR ran. Method: immunoSEQ multiplex PCR; TCRdb's copy keeps in-frame clones and lacks some. The sample records fewer than 250,000 clones, about 83% being singletons. The chain joins TRBV28 to TRBJ2-1; D is undetermined. Input material: PBMCs. The clonotype was recovered from a human donor in good health. The DNA for the CDR3 is TGTGCCAGCAGTTTATTCCAGTACCGGGTGACCTTTTATGAGCAGTTCTTC. This translates into CASSLFQYRVTFYEQFF.